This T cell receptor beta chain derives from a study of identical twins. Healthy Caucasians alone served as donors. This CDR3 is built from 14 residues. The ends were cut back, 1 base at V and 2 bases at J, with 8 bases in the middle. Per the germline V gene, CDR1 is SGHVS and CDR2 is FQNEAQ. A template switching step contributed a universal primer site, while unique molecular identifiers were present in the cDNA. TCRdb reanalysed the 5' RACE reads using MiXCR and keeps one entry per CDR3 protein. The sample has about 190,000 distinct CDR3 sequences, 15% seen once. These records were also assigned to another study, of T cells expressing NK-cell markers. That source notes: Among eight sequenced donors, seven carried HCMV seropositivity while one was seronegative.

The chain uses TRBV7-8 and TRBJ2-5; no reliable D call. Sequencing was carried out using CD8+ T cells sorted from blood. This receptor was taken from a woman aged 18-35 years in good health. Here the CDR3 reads CASSLVLSQETQYF. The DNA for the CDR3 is TGTGCCAGCAGCTTAGTCCTATCACAAGAGACCCAGTACTTC.